This TCR beta chain stems from a study of beta chain features in type 1 diabetes. As for the study in general: Over all samples combined, 107,917,701 sorted cells were examined.

The germline V and J ends were trimmed by 3 bases and 6 bases, with 6 bases remaining between them. CDR1 is SGDLS and CDR2 is YYNGEE in the germline V gene. This CDR3 contains 11 residues. Of the isolated RNA, all was reverse transcribed, and so the sequenced material was expressed TCRB transcripts. The table came from immunoSEQ multiplex PCR; TCRdb's copy has only in-frame clones and leaves some out. The table lists 620,000 or so clones, around 16% of them singletons. General study points: Researchers cautioned that cDNA sequencing could over-represent cells with high TCR expression.

This clone has just a few counts. Its antigen is still unknown. CD4+ naive, central memory, regulatory and stem cell-like memory cells were sorted via CD45RO/CCR7/CD25/CD127/CD95/CD27. Each population that was sorted was more than 98% pure. The receptor comes from a man aged 18 to 30 in good health. This chain uses TRBV9 with TRBJ1-1; no definite D call. Sequencing was done on a sample of naive CD4+ T cells from blood. The CDR3 region has the DNA TGTGCCAGCAGCGAAGGAGCTGAAGCTTTCTTT. This gives the protein CASSEGAEAFF.